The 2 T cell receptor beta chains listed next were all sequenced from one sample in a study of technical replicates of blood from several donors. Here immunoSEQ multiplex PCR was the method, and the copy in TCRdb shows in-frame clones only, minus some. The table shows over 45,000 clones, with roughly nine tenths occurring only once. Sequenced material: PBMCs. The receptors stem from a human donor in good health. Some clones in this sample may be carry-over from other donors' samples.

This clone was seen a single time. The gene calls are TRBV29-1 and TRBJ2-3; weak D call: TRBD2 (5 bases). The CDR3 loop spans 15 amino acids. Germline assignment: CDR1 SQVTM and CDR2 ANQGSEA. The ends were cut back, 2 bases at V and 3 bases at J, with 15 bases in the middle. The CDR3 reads CSVESRYSGTDTQYF. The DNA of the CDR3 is TGCAGCGTTGAATCTCGGTACTCGGGAACAGATACGCAGTATTTT.

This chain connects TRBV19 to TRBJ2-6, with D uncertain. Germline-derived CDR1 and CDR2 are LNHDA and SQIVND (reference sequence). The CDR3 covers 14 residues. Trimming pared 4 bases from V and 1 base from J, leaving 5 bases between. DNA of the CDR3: TGTGCCAGTAGTACTCGGTCTGGGGCCAACGTCCTGACTTTC. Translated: CASSTRSGANVLTF.